These 3 T cell receptor beta chains share one sample of origin, sequenced in a study of blood T cell repertoires in COVID-19. The method was immunoSEQ multiplex PCR; TCRdb's version includes in-frame clones alone and lacks a portion of them. The sample gives around 700,000 clones, more than 80% of which show up once; over 0.2% is in the top ten. Sequenced sample: peripheral blood. The origin of the receptors is a woman younger than 30 with acute or convalescent COVID-19.

The chain joins TRBV6-6 to TRBJ1-1, with 7 bases fitting TRBD1. Germline V CDR1 and CDR2: MNHNY, SVGAGI (reference sequence). The V and J ends lost 7 bases and 0 bases, in that order; junction bases with no gene match: 5. The CDR3 consists of 14 residues. The CDR3 sequence is CASTTGQMNTEAFF. The CDR3 region has the DNA TGTGCCAGCACGACGGGACAGATGAACACTGAAGCTTTCTTT.

V is TRBV18 and J is TRBJ1-5, with a possible D match to TRBD1 (6 bases). The CDR3 has 17 amino acids. With 4 bases removed from V and 0 bases from J, the gap between germline ends came to 16 bases. Germline V gene sequence: CDR1 KGHSH, CDR2 LQKENI. DNA for the CDR3: TGTGCCAGCTCACTAAGGGGGTCAGGTAATAGCAATCAGCCCCAGCATTTT. Its translation is CASSLRGSGNSNQPQHF.

This chain links TRBV27 with TRBJ2-1; 12 bases align to TRBD2. Germline values: CDR1 MNHEY, CDR2 SMNVEV (reference sequence). Unmatched junction bases numbered 9, after V lost 6 bases and J lost 6 bases. The CDR3 spans 16 residues. CDR3 in DNA: TGTGCCAGCAGCTCCGGGCTAGCGGGGGGGCTCAATGAGCAGTTCTTC. The encoded protein is CASSSGLAGGLNEQFF.